The 8 T cell receptor beta chains below all came from one sample that was sequenced in a study of T cell repertoires in cytomegalovirus infection. MiXCR was run by TCRdb on the reads, yielding one entry per CDR3 protein. The sample has fewer than 950,000 distinct CDR3 sequences, approximately 32% seen once; the top ten hold roughly 12%. Their antigens are not known. The input for sequencing was cultured CD8+ T cells from PBMCs, taken from culture after CMV antigen stimulation. All receptors derive from a human donor in good health (CMV status not recorded). Some clones in this sample may be carry-over from other donors' samples.

The chain recombines TRBV12-3 or TRBV12-4 with TRBJ2-1; D is possibly TRBD1 (6 bases). V dropped 5 bases and J dropped 0 bases, with 20 bases sitting between them. This CDR3 spans 18 amino acids. CDR3 protein: CASSRRDIYTSSYNEQFF. DNA for the CDR3: TGTGCCAGCAGTCGCCGGGACATTTATACGAGCTCCTACAATGAGCAGTTCTTC.

This clonotype was detected ten times or more. This chain uses TRBV7-9 with TRBJ1-2; D call uncertain. This CDR3 is 12 amino acids long. Germline V gene data show CDR1 as SEHNR and CDR2 as FQNEAQ (reference sequence). Trimming removed 1 base from V and 6 bases from J, with 6 bases in between. The CDR3 bases are TGTGCCAGCAGCTTAGGCCGGGATGGCTACACCTTC. It is translated as CASSLGRDGYTF. The entire variable domain, with the rest obtained from reference TRBV7-9 and TRBJ1-2, is as follows: DTGVSQNPRHKITKRGQNVTFRCDPISEHNRLYWYRQTLGQGPEFLTYFQNEAQLEKSRLLSDRFSAERPKGSFSTLEIQRTEQGDSAMYLCASSLGRDGYTFGSGTRLTVV.

The chain couples TRBV7-8 to TRBJ2-1, with 9 bases lining up with TRBD2. Unmatched junction bases numbered 6, after V lost 1 base and J lost 8 bases. This CDR3 region has 15 residues. The germline V gene has CDR1 SGHVS and CDR2 FQNEAQ. CDR3 bases: TGTGCCAGCAGCTTAGACGGACTAGCGAGGCATGAGCAGTTCTTC. Protein product: CASSLDGLARHEQFF.

This clonotype has only a few counts. This rearrangement joins TRBV12-3 or TRBV12-4 to TRBJ2-5; the D gene is possibly TRBD2 (6 bases). The CDR3 extends over 13 amino acids. V was trimmed by 8 bases and J by 5 bases, leaving 15 bases between them. The CDR3 DNA is TGTGCCAGCCAAATTTGGGAGGTGGAGACCCAGTACTTC. Translated, it gives CASQIWEVETQYF.

Comment on this clonotype: Given a much more abundant clone one base away, this may be a read error. The chain links TRBV12-3 or TRBV12-4 to TRBJ2-3; TRBD1 is a possible D gene (5 bases). There are 14 residues in the CDR3. CDR3 region: CVSSFDSSTDTQYF. For the CDR3, the DNA is TGTGTCAGCAGTTTCGACAGCAGCACAGATACGCAGTATTTT.

This clonotype was picked up many times. The chain employs TRBV6-2 or TRBV6-3 and TRBJ2-1; 8 bases line up with TRBD2. J lost 7 bases, V lost 7 bases, and 6 bases had no gene match. CDR1 and CDR2 (germline): MNHEY, SVGEGT. The CDR3 has 13 residues. The CDR3 bases are TGTGCCAGCACCCCGGGGGGGGGAAATGAGCAGTTCTTC. It is translated as CASTPGGGNEQFF.

The chain employs TRBV27 and TRBJ1-4; perhaps TRBD1 as D (6 bases). V lost 6 bases, J lost 7 bases, and 15 bases lay in between. CDR3 length: 14 residues. Germline V CDR1 and CDR2: MNHEY, SMNVEV (reference sequence). Here the CDR3 DNA reads TGTGCCAGCAGCTCAACAGGGAGAGGTGAAAAACTGTTTTTT. It translates to CASSSTGRGEKLFF.

This clonotype was seen more than once but under ten times. The chain has TRBV6-2 or TRBV6-3 and TRBJ2-2; D not certain. Per the germline V gene, CDR1 is MNHEY and CDR2 is SVGEGT. Trimming cost V 6 bases and J 8 bases, with 10 bases left between them. The CDR3 is 12 amino acids. CDR3: CASSLSVGELFF. In DNA form, the CDR3 reads TGTGCCAGCAGCCTGAGTGTAGGGGAGCTGTTTTTT.